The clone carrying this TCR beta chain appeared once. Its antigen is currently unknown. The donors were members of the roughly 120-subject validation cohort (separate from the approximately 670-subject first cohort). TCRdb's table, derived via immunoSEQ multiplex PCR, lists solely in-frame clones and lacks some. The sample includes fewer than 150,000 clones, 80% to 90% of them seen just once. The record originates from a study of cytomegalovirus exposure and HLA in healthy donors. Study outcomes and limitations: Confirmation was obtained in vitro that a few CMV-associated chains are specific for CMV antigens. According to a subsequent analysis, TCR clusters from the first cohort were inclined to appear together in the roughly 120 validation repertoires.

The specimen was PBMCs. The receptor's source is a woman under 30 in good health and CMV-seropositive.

In nucleotides, the CDR3 is TGTGCCAGCAGCTTACAGTATAGCAATCAGCCCCAGCATTTT. This translates into CASSLQYSNQPQHF. This chain uses TRBV7-2 with TRBJ1-5, with D unresolved. Germline CDR1 and CDR2: SGHTA and FQGNSA. The CDR3 is made up of 14 amino acids. Trimming took 2 bases from V and 0 from J, leaving 5 bases between them.